This entry features one T cell receptor (beta chain) sequence. Its antigen is unknown. No base qualities exist here, and no much larger clone lies one base off it. The immunoSEQ Assay, a bias-controlled multiplex PCR, was used to amplify TCRbeta CDR3 regions from genomic DNA. In the source study's methods: Nucleated cell counts per sample were estimated from amplification of reference gene primers within the assay. To quantify the absolute abundance of each unique TCRbeta CDR3 rearrangement, sequence reads were collapsed and filtered. Productive Simpson clonality was computed per sample as the square root of Simpson's diversity index over productive rearrangements. TCRdb holds this immuneACCESS table with in-frame rearrangements only. Some clones are missing; in checked studies, unresolved V genes explain under half, and the rest has no known cause. The V and J calls and the clone size are those of that table, but D and trimming were determined from the DNA. This sample comprises some 420,000 clones, around 89% of them detected only once. The ten largest clones take up 0.9% to 1.2% of the sample.

CDR1 and CDR2 (MDHEN, SYDVKM) derive from the germline V gene. The V and J ends are trimmed by 5 bases and 3 bases, leaving 10 bases between them. The CDR3 goes from the cysteine to the phenylalanine over 14 residues. Only CDR3 DNA is held: 42 bases, read in frame from base 1. This specimen belongs to a study of blood T cell repertoires in COVID-19 (dated by TCRdb to 2018 to 2020). Looking at the study overall: Samples covering the acute and convalescent phases of COVID-19 were provided by collaborators in the United States, Italy and Spain. The material from the prospective study consisted of cDNA or gDNA derived from T cells, B-cell-depleted T cells, or PBMCs. Subjects who had been exposed to COVID-19, were actively infected with it, or had recovered from it provided the deeply sampled blood TCRbeta repertoires that made up the dataset. The repertoires were released in a freely available public database meant as a resource for research on the immune response to SARS-CoV-2. The samples were drawn from two sources: the first 160 participants of the ongoing ImmuneRACE study, and about 1,300 subjects contributed by 6 global collaborators. The sample metadata nearly always contained a de-identified subject ID, COVID-19 status, age in years and sex. Where available, HLA class I and class II types were taken from metadata supplied by the sample provider and were not determined by assay-based typing. Broad study findings and their caveats: The quantity of clinical and demographic metadata differed by source and by participant and was supplied without curation.

Participants in the prospective study were aged roughly 18 to 100 years, lived in about two dozen United States geographic areas, and enrolled through a virtual design. Cohort assignment in the prospective study relied on participant-reported clinical history from a screening survey and a study questionnaire. Recovered participants in ImmuneRACE Cohort 3 were defined as having two consecutive negative NP/OP PCR tests, clearance from a healthcare professional, or resolution of symptoms. Mobile phlebotomists in the prospective study collected whole blood, serum and a nasopharyngeal or oropharyngeal swab from every participant. Prospective study participants could optionally give additional blood draws and questionnaires over an approximately 2-month period. Prospective study blood samples were shipped either frozen or at room temperature before DNA extraction.

Sequencing was carried out using PBMCs or T cells enriched from blood (not recorded which). The receptor chain draws on TRBV28 and TRBJ2-2; D gene: possibly TRBD1, on 6 matching bases. The origin of this receptor is a man under 40 who had recovered from COVID-19. Read as DNA, the sequence is TGTGCCAGCAGTCAACAGGGATACACCGGGGAGCTGTTTTTT. Translated, this is CASSQQGYTGELFF.